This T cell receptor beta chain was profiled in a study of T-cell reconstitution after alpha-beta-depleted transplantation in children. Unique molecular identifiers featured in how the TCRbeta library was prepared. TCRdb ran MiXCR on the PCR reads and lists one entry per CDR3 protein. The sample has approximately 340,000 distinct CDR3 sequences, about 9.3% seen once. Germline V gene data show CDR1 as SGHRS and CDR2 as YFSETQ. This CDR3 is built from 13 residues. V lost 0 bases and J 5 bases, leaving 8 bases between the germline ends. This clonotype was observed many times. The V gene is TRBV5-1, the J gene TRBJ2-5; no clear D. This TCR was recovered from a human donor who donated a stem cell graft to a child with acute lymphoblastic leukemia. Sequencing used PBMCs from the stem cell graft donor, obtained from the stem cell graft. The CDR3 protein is CASSLGLRETQYF. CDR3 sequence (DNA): TGCGCCAGCAGCTTGGGTCTTCGGGAGACCCAGTACTTC.